This TCR beta chain stems from a study of T cell responses to AZD1222 COVID-19 vaccine. The CDR3 totals 16 residues. Germline V gene sequence: CDR1 SGDLS, CDR2 YYNGEE. V lost 2 bases and J 0 bases, leaving 9 bases between the germline ends. Produced via immunoSEQ multiplex PCR; TCRdb's table is partial and in-frame only. The sample has over 8,000 clones, approximately 87% seen once; the top ten hold about 7.2%. The chain employs TRBV9 and TRBJ1-6; no definite D call. The material was peripheral blood, obtained 28 days after the second AZD1222 dose. This TCR came from an adult who received the AZD1222 COVID-19 vaccine. The CDR3 loop reads CASSVQEGSYNSPLHF. The DNA for the CDR3 is TGTGCCAGCAGCGTCCAGGAGGGCTCCTATAATTCACCCCTCCACTTT.